The 24 T cell receptor beta chains listed next were all sequenced from one sample in a study of cytomegalovirus exposure and HLA in healthy donors. The PCR employed 60 Vbeta primers together with 13 Jbeta primers. The method was immunoSEQ multiplex PCR; TCRdb's version includes in-frame clones alone and lacks a portion of them. In the table there are around 100,000 clones, over 80% of which are singletons. The sample consisted of PBMCs. Receptors were obtained from a middle-aged man in good health and CMV-seronegative.

This chain links TRBV5-1 with TRBJ1-4; no clear D. This CDR3 contains 14 residues. Between the trimmed V and J ends, which lost 4 bases and 7 bases, there was a span of 14 bases. Looked up from germline, CDR1 is SGHRS and CDR2 is YFSETQ. The CDR3 nucleotides are TGCGCCAGCAGCGCCTTCATACGGGGTGAAAAACTGTTTTTT. Protein sequence: CASSAFIRGEKLFF.

The V call is TRBV7-9, the J call TRBJ2-3, with TRBD2 as a possible D gene (6 bases). CDR3 length: 15 amino acids. Trimming shortened V by 1 base and J by 2 bases, and 10 bases separated the two germline ends. Looked up from germline, CDR1 is SEHNR and CDR2 is FQNEAQ (reference sequence). CDR3 sequence (DNA): TGTGCCAGCAGCTTAGTTTTAGCGGACACAGATACGCAGTATTTT. Translated: CASSLVLADTDTQYF.

About this clone itself: The germline gene is not matched at one end of the junction; a read error may be the cause. This chain links TRBV27 with TRBJ1-4; D uncertain. This CDR3 spans 13 amino acids. Germline V gene data show CDR1 as MNHEY and CDR2 as SMNVEV (reference sequence). Here the CDR3 DNA reads TGTGCCAGCGCTAGACGTACTAACGAAAAACTGTTTTTT. It translates to CASARRTNEKLFF.

The chain carries TRBV4-2 and TRBJ1-2; D gene uncertain. Germline V gives CDR1 LGHNA, CDR2 YNFKEQ. Trimming removed 5 bases from V and 3 bases from J, with 13 bases in between. CDR3 length: 14 residues. For the CDR3, the DNA is TGTGCCAGCAGCTTTCCCCAAGTAGACTATGGCTACACCTTC. Its protein product is CASSFPQVDYGYTF.

V usage is TRBV2 and J usage is TRBJ2-2, with D maybe TRBD2 (5 bases). Looked up from germline, CDR1 is SNHLY and CDR2 is FYNNEI. Deletions cut 6 bases from V and 6 bases from J, with 14 bases between. The CDR3 totals 14 residues. Here the CDR3 reads CASSRRVLAGELFF. Here the CDR3 DNA reads TGTGCCAGCAGCCGGCGGGTCCTGGCCGGGGAGCTGTTTTTT. Full variable domain (outside the CDR3, taken from reference TRBV2 and TRBJ2-2): EPEVTQTPSHQVTQMGQEVILRCVPISNHLYFYWYRQILGQKVEFLVSFYNNEISEKSEIFDDQFSVERPDGSNFTLKIRSTKLEDSAMYFCASSRRVLAGELFFGEGSRLTVL.

The chain uses TRBV27 and TRBJ2-7, with a possible D match to TRBD1 (5 bases). Germline CDR1 and CDR2: MNHEY and SMNVEV (reference sequence). This CDR3 has 15 amino acids. With 3 bases removed from V and 4 bases from J, the gap between germline ends came to 16 bases. The CDR3 DNA is TGTGCCAGCAGTTTTGGTCAGGGAATCTTGTACGAGCAGTACTTC. Its translation is CASSFGQGILYEQYF.

This clone was seen only a few times. CDR3 in DNA: TGCGCCAGCAGCCAAGATCGCGGGCGCTTCCAAGAGACCCAGTACTTC. Translating it yields CASSQDRGRFQETQYF. The gene calls are TRBV4-3 and TRBJ2-5; D may be TRBD2 (5 bases). Germline V gives CDR1 LGHNA, CDR2 YSLEER. V lost 0 bases, J lost 1 base, and 12 bases lay in between. The CDR3 runs to 16 residues.

The chain couples TRBV15 to TRBJ1-4; 8 bases map to TRBD1. The J segment lost 7 bases and the V segment lost 1 base, leaving 5 bases of the junction unmatched. The CDR3 covers 15 residues. CDR1 and CDR2 (germline): LNHNV, YYDKDF (reference sequence). CDR3 sequence: CATSRGAQGGEKLFF. CDR3 DNA sequence: TGTGCCACCAGCAGAGGGGCACAGGGGGGTGAAAAACTGTTTTTT.

The gene calls are TRBV5-1 and TRBJ1-1, with D perhaps TRBD1 (5 bases). Trimming stripped 1 base from V and 4 bases from J, with 11 bases between. The CDR3 length is 14 residues. Germline CDR1 is SGHRS and CDR2 is YFSETQ. This chain's CDR3 is CASSLSRGGTEAFF. CDR3 DNA: TGCGCCAGCAGCTTGTCAAGGGGTGGCACTGAAGCTTTCTTT.

This chain links TRBV19 with TRBJ1-5; 7 bases fit TRBD1. The CDR3 length is 17 residues. V lost 3 bases, J lost 0 bases, and 8 bases stayed unmatched. CDR1 is LNHDA and CDR2 is SQIVND in the germline V gene (reference sequence). The CDR3 loop reads CASSIAPGGYSNQPQHF. CDR3 DNA sequence: TGTGCCAGTAGTATCGCTCCAGGGGGGTATAGCAATCAGCCCCAGCATTTT.

Turning to this clone: Compared with germline, one end of the junction differs, possibly owing to a read error. The same CDR3 arises from other DNA sequences in this sample as well. This chain connects TRBV10-1 to TRBJ1-2; a possible D gene is TRBD1 (6 bases). The length of the CDR3 is 16 residues. CDR1 and CDR2 (germline): WNHNN, SYGVQD (reference sequence). CDR3 region: CASSEYDRRANYGYTF. CDR3 coding DNA: TGCGCCAGCAGTGAATATGACAGGAGAGCTAACTATGGCTACACCTTT.

The chain is built from TRBV5-1 and TRBJ1-2; the D gene is possibly TRBD1 (6 bases). The germline gives CDR1 SGHRS, CDR2 YFSETQ. V lost 7 bases, J lost 2 bases, and 12 bases lay in between. The CDR3 totals 13 residues. The CDR3 loop reads CASSWDINYGYTF. CDR3 DNA: TGCGCCAGCTCGTGGGACATAAACTATGGCTACACCTTC.

The chain links TRBV11-3 to TRBJ2-1, with 8 bases aligning to TRBD2. The CDR3 extends over 15 amino acids. Germline CDR1 is SGHNT and CDR2 is YENEEA. V shed 4 bases and J 4 bases; nucleotides not matched to a gene: 6. This chain's CDR3 is CASSSRGGLYNEQFF. The CDR3 DNA is TGTGCCAGCAGCTCGCGCGGGGGGCTATACAATGAGCAGTTCTTC.

The genes are TRBV11-3 and TRBJ2-1; 11 nucleotides align to TRBD2. The germline V gene encodes CDR1 SGHNT and CDR2 YENEEA. The J segment lost 4 bases and the V segment lost 5 bases, leaving 1 base of the junction unmatched. CDR3 length: 14 amino acids. The CDR3 loop is CASSPSGGYNEQFF. The CDR3 DNA sequence: TGTGCCAGCAGCCCTAGCGGGGGGTACAATGAGCAGTTCTTC.

The chain is built from TRBV12-5 and TRBJ2-2, with 10 positions matching TRBD1. The germline V gene encodes CDR1 LGHNT and CDR2 FRNRAP. J lost 6 bases, V lost 5 bases, and 15 bases had no gene match. This CDR3 contains 18 residues. The CDR3 sequence is CASGPGQGPRFQPGELFF. CDR3 nucleotide sequence: TGTGCTAGTGGTCCGGGACAGGGGCCCCGGTTTCAACCCGGGGAGCTGTTTTTT.

The chain uses TRBV11-3 and TRBJ1-1; D is uncertain. The germline V gene encodes CDR1 SGHNT and CDR2 YENEEA. The V and J ends lost 3 bases and 1 base respectively, with 6 bases between them. This CDR3 spans 13 amino acids. In DNA, the CDR3 is TGTGCCAGCAGCTTGACAAGGAACACTGAAGCTTTCTTT. It translates to CASSLTRNTEAFF.

In this sample, this clone turned up a few times. The V and J genes are TRBV4-3 and TRBJ1-2, with TRBD1 matching over 7 bases. Trimming cost V 5 bases and J 3 bases; bases outside gene matches: 12. The CDR3 consists of 16 residues. In germline, CDR1 is LGHNA, CDR2 YSLEER. CDR3 loop: CASSDPDRVGDYGYTF. CDR3 sequence (DNA): TGCGCCAGCAGCGATCCCGACAGGGTGGGGGACTATGGCTACACCTTC.

The rearrangement joins TRBV19 to TRBJ1-2, with D unclear. The CDR3 covers 13 residues. From germline, CDR1 is LNHDA and CDR2 SQIVND (reference sequence). Trimming shortened V by 6 bases and J by 8 bases, and 16 bases separated the two germline ends. The CDR3 region is CASRREGIGGYTF. CDR3 nucleotide sequence: TGTGCCAGTAGGAGGGAGGGCATTGGAGGCTACACCTTC.

This chain links TRBV6-1 with TRBJ1-1; D is undetermined. The V gene lost 7 bases and the J gene lost 0 bases, with 9 bases spanning the gap. The CDR3 runs 13 residues. Germline V gene data show CDR1 as MNHNS and CDR2 as SASEGT. CDR3 residues: CASNPLLNTEAFF. In DNA form, the CDR3 reads TGTGCCAGCAACCCACTTTTGAACACTGAAGCTTTCTTT.

Details on this clone: Other DNA sequences in the sample encode the same CDR3. The chain carries TRBV15 and TRBJ2-3, with TRBD2 matching 14 bases. J was trimmed by 3 bases and V by 3 bases; bases with no gene match: 2. The CDR3 totals 16 residues. From germline, CDR1 is LNHNV and CDR2 YYDKDF (reference sequence). The CDR3 loop reads CATSRGTSGGTDTQYF. The CDR3 coding sequence is TGTGCCACCAGCAGGGGGACTAGCGGGGGTACAGATACGCAGTATTTT.

The chain links TRBV10-3 to TRBJ1-1; D remains ambiguous. The length of the CDR3 is 19 residues. Germline-derived CDR1 and CDR2 are ENHRY and SYGVKD. V lost 3 bases, J lost 3 bases, and 26 bases lay in between. CDR3 sequence (DNA): TGTGCCATCAGTGAAGAGTCTCTTGAGGGTTCCTGGTGGGACACTGAAGCTTTCTTT. Encoded protein: CAISEESLEGSWWDTEAFF.

The gene calls are TRBV27 and TRBJ2-2; unclear D gene. The V gene lost 5 bases and the J gene lost 2 bases, with 3 bases spanning the gap. The CDR3 loop spans 12 amino acids. The germline V gene has CDR1 MNHEY and CDR2 SMNVEV (reference sequence). The CDR3 DNA follows: TGTGCCAGCAGTCCTAACACCGGGGAGCTGTTTTTT. Protein product: CASSPNTGELFF.

This clone was counted only a few times. This chain's CDR3 is CASSLALGLMDYEQYF. The CDR3 region has the DNA TGTGCCAGCAGCTTAGCGCTGGGCCTAATGGACTACGAGCAGTACTTC. The chain recombines TRBV7-8 with TRBJ2-7; D is unresolved. Trimming pared 0 bases from V and 3 bases from J, leaving 15 bases between. The CDR3 is 16 residues long. Germline loops: CDR1 SGHVS, CDR2 FQNEAQ.

V usage is TRBV11-2 and J usage is TRBJ2-1, with 9 bases identical to TRBD1. Germline CDR1 reads SGHAT; CDR2 reads FQNNGV. The CDR3 length is 16 residues. The V and J ends lost 4 bases and 5 bases, in that order; junction bases with no gene match: 9. In DNA form, the CDR3 reads TGTGCCAGCAGCTCCCGGGACAGGGCCTTAGACAATGAGCAGTTCTTC. This sequence encodes CASSSRDRALDNEQFF.